This TCR beta chain was retrieved from a study of cytomegalovirus exposure and HLA in healthy donors. Notes on the study in general: Many donors shared some public TCRs, even though most TCR sequences were rare. Sequencing likely produced, as an artifact, a cluster of highly shared sequence variants. For most subjects, TCR beta sequences were reported to predict HLA-A and HLA-B alleles with accuracy.

This clone has only a few counts. Its specificity is unknown. The CDR3 covers 15 residues. Between the trimmed V and J ends, which lost 4 bases and 7 bases, there was a span of 21 bases. Germline CDR1 SGDLS, CDR2 YYNGEE. Everyone who donated was a healthy bone marrow donor. The PCR ran on 60 Vbeta and 13 Jbeta primers. Generated by immunoSEQ multiplex PCR, the TCRdb table keeps only in-frame clones and is missing some. The sample consists of 250,000 to 350,000 clones, 80% of them appearing once. V and J are TRBV9 and TRBJ2-7, with a possible D match to TRBD2 (5 bases). The clonotype comes from a girl between 2 and 10 years old in good health and CMV-seronegative. Sequencing input: PBMCs. The CDR3: CASSPRDYDGREQYF. The CDR3 nucleotides are TGTGCCAGCAGCCCTCGGGATTACGACGGTAGGGAGCAGTACTTC.